This is a list of T cell receptor beta chains from one sample in a study of T cell responses to AZD1222 COVID-19 vaccine. Profiling relied on immunoSEQ multiplex PCR, and the TCRdb table lists in-frame clones only, not all of them. The data contain fewer than 100,000 clones, roughly 90% of them seen just once; the ten biggest clones take up over 1.1%. The material was peripheral blood, obtained 28 days after the second AZD1222 dose. Receptor source: an adult who received the AZD1222 COVID-19 vaccine. The conserved cysteine and the conserved F or W are not part of the CDR3 here. The order of the fields is clone size, J gene, V gene, CDR3 protein. Clone size is not always given. Where it is, it says once, few, many or a class for expanded clones.

once,TRBJ2-7,TRBV6-5,ASSNRVADYEQY
NA,TRBJ1-1,TRBV29-1,SVDPHRANTEAF
NA,TRBJ1-5,TRBV7-9,ASSLGQGAHQPQH
NA,TRBJ1-5,TRBV11-2,ASSLGSASNQPQH
NA,TRBJ1-3,TRBV10-3,AISVGGTGNTIY
NA,TRBJ1-1,TRBV6-5,ASSYSGGLNTEAF
NA,TRBJ1-5,TRBV19,ASSRGELGQPQH
NA,TRBJ2-1,TRBV20-1,SARENEQF
NA,TRBJ2-1,TRBV9,ASSGFGSYNEQF
once,TRBJ1-1,TRBV15,ATSRRGGNTEAF
once,TRBJ2-1,TRBV27,ASSEGNEQF
NA,TRBJ1-4,TRBV11-2,ASSPTATNEKLF
NA,TRBJ1-3,TRBV5-1,ASSLGGPGNTIY
NA,TRBJ2-7,TRBV28,ASSLGQEYEQY
NA,TRBJ1-1,TRBV29-1,SVEETLHTEAF
NA,TRBJ1-1,TRBV18,ASSPGGFTEAF
NA,TRBJ1-6,TRBV2,ASRAGTGNSPLH
NA,TRBJ1-5,TRBV28,ASNGQGPYSNQPQH
NA,TRBJ2-5,TRBV9,ASSVGSGIQETQY
NA,TRBJ2-3,TRBV9,ASSVAVAGGTSDTQY
NA,TRBJ2-7,TRBV5-5,ASSFKGPSR
NA,TRBJ1-2,TRBV21-1,ASIRALYGYT
NA,TRBJ2-4,TRBV10-1,ASSAPEGKNIQY
once,TRBJ2-5,TRBV11-2,ASSRTQETQY